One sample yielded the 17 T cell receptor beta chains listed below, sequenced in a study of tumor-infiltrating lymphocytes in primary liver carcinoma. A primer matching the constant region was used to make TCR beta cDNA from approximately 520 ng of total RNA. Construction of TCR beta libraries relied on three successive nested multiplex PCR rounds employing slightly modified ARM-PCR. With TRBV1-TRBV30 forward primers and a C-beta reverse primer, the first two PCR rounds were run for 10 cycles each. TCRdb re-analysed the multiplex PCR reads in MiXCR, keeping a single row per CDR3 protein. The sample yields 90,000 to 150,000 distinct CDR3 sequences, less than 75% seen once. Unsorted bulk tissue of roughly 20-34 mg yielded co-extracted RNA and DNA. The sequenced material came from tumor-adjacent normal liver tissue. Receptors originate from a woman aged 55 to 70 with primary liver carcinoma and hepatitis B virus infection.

The CDR3 sequence: CASVLQHNMNTEAFF. CDR3 bases: TGTGCTAGTGTTTTACAGCATAACATGAACACTGAAGCTTTCTTT. V gene TRBV12-5 combines with J gene TRBJ1-1; D is unresolved. This CDR3 is built from 15 residues. The germline CDR1 and CDR2 sequences are LGHNT and FRNRAP. V dropped 7 bases and J dropped 0 bases, with 15 bases sitting between them.

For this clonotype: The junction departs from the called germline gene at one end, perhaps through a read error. This chain's CDR3 is CASTEHREIGELFF. CDR3 sequence (DNA): TGTGCCAGCACTGAACACAGGGAGATCGGGGAGCTGTTTTTT. The chain has TRBV25-1 and TRBJ2-2; TRBD1 might be the D (6 bases). Germline-derived CDR1 and CDR2 are MGHDK and SYGVNS. This CDR3 has 14 residues.

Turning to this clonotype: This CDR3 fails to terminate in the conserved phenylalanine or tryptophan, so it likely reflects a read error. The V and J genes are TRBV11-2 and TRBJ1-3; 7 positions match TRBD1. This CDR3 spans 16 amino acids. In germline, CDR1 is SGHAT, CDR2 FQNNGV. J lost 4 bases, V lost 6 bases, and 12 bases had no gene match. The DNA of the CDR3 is TGTGCCAGCAGTTATAACGACAGGGCTCAAGGAAACACCATATATTCT. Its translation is CASSYNDRAQGNTIYS.

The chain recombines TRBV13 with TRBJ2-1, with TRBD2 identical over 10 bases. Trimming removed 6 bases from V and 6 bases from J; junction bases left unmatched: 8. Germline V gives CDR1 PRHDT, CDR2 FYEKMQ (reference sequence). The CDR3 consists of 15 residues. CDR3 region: CASRRLAGDSNEQFF. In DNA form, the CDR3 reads TGTGCCAGCAGGCGTCTAGCGGGAGACTCCAATGAGCAGTTCTTC. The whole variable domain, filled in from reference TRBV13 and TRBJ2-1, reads AAGVIQSPRHLIKEKRETATLKCYPIPRHDTVYWYQQGPGQDPQFLISFYEKMQSDKGSIPDRFSAQQFSDYHSELNMSSLELGDSALYFCASRRLAGDSNEQFFGPGTRLTVL.

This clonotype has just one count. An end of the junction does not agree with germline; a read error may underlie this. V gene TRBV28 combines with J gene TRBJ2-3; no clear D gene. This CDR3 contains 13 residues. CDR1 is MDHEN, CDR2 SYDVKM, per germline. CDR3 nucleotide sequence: TGTGCCAGCGATGGTGGCAGCACAGATAGGCAGTATTTT. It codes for CASDGGSTDRQYF.

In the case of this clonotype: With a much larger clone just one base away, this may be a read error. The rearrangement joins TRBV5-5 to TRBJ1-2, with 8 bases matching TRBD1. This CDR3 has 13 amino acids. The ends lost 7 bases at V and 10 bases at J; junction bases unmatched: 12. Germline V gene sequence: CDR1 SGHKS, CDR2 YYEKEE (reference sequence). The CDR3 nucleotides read TGTGCCAGCCACCCAGGGGGCGCGGGTGACTACACCTTC. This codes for CASHPGGAGDYTF. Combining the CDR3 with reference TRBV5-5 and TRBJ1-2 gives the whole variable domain DAGVTQSPTHLIKTRGQQVTLRCSPISGHKSVSWYQQVLGQGPQFIFQYYEKEERGRGNFPDRFSARQFPNYSSELNVNALLLGDSALYLCASHPGGAGDYTFGSGTRLTVV.

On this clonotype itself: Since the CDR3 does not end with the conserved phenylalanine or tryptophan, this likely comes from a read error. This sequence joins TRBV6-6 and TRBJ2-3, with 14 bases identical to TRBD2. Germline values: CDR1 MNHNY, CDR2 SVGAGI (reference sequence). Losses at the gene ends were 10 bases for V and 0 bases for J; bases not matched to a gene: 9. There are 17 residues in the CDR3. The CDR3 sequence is CATRRGTSGGSTDTQYS. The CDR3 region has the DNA TGTGCCACCCGACGAGGGACTAGCGGGGGAAGCACAGATACGCAGTATTCT.

The CDR3 loop reads CASSSVRGVFTEAFF. The CDR3 nucleotides are TGTGCCAGCAGTTCGGTCAGGGGAGTGTTCACTGAAGCTTTCTTT. The genes are TRBV28 and TRBJ1-1, with D maybe TRBD1 (6 bases). Trimming removed 4 bases at V and 4 bases at J, with 16 bases between. The germline V gene has CDR1 MDHEN and CDR2 SYDVKM. The CDR3 consists of 15 residues.

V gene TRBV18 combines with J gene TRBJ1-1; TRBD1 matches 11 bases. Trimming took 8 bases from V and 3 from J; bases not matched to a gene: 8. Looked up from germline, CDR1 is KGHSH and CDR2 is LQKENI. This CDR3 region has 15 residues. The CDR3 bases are TGTGCCAGCACCCGGACAGGGGGCGAGGACACTGAAGCTTTCTTT. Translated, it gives CASTRTGGEDTEAFF.

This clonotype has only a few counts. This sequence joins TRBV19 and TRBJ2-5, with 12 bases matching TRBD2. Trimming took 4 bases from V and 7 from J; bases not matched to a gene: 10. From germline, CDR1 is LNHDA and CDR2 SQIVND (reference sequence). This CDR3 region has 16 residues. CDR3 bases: TGTGCCAGTAGTACGAGACTAGCGGGAGTAGATCGGACCCAGTACTTC. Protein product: CASSTRLAGVDRTQYF.

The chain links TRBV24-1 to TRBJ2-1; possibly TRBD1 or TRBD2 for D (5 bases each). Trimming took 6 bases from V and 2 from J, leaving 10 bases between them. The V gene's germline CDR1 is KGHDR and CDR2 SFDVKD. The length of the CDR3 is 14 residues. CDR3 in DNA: TGTGCCACCAGTCAAGCGGACACCTACAATGAGCAGTTCTTC. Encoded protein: CATSQADTYNEQFF.

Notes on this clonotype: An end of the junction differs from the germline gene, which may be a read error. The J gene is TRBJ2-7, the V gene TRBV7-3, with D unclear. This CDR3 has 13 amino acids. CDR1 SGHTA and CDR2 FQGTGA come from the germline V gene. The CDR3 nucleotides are TGTGCCGGCAGTCAGACATTGGGCCGGGAGCAGTACTTC. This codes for CAGSQTLGREQYF. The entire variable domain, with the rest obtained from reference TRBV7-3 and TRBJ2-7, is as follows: GAGVSQTPSNKVTEKGKYVELRCDPISGHTALYWYRQSLGQGPEFLIYFQGTGAADDSGLPNDRFFAVRPEGSVSTLKIQRTERGDSAVYLCAGSQTLGREQYFGPGTRLTVT.

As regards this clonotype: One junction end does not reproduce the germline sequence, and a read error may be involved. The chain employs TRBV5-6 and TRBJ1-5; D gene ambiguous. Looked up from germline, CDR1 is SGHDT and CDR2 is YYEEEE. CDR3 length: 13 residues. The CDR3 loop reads CASSLVGNKPQHF. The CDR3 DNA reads TGTGCCAGCAGCTTGGTAGGTAATAAGCCCCAACATTTT. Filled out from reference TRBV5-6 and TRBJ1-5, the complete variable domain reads DAGVTQSPTHLIKTRGQQVTLRCSPKSGHDTVSWYQQALGQGPQFIFQYYEEEERQRGNFPDRFSGHQFPNYSSELNVNALLLGDSALYLCASSLVGNKPQHFGDGTRLSIL.

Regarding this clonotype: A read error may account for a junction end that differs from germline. This chain's CDR3 is CASSSEGAGELFF. The CDR3, as DNA: TGTGCCAGCAGCTCTGAAGGGGCCGGGGAGCTCTTTTTT. The V and J genes are TRBV11-2 and TRBJ2-2, with D tentatively TRBD1 or TRBD2 (5 bases each). Germline values: CDR1 SGHAT, CDR2 FQNNGV. The CDR3 runs to 13 residues.

CDR3 protein: CASSPRIYSGANVLTF. The DNA of the CDR3 is TGTGCCAGCAGCCCGCGCATATACTCTGGGGCCAACGTCCTGACTTTC. This chain links TRBV11-2 with TRBJ2-6; D not resolved. V gave up 5 bases and J gave up 0 bases, with 11 bases separating them. The CDR3 covers 16 residues. CDR1 is SGHAT and CDR2 is FQNNGV in the germline V gene.

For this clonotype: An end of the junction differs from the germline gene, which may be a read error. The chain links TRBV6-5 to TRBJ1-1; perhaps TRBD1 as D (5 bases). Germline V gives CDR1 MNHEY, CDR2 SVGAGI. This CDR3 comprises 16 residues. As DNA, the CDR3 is TGTGCCAGTAGTTACTGTGGTTACAGGAATCCCACTGAAGCTTTCTTT. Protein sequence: CASSYCGYRNPTEAFF.

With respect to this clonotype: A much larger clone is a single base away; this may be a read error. The CDR3 DNA reads TGTGCCAGCAGCCACAACCAGCCGGGACCAGCTGGCGGGGAGCAGTACTTC. Translated: CASSHNQPGPAGGEQYF. The J gene is TRBJ2-7, the V gene TRBV11-2, with D perhaps being TRBD1 or TRBD2 (5 bases each). Per the germline V gene, CDR1 is SGHAT and CDR2 is FQNNGV. Trimming took off 5 bases at V and 7 bases at J, with 27 bases between the two ends. The CDR3 spans 17 residues.